This T cell receptor (beta chain) comes out of a study of blood T cell repertoires in COVID-19 (TCRdb year 2020). Study-level background: Samples covering the acute and convalescent phases of COVID-19 were provided by collaborators in the United States, Italy and Spain. The material from the prospective study consisted of cDNA or gDNA derived from T cells, B-cell-depleted T cells, or PBMCs. Deeply sampled blood TCRbeta repertoires from subjects exposed to, actively infected with, or recovered from COVID-19 were included in the dataset. The repertoires were released in a freely available public database meant as a resource for research on the immune response to SARS-CoV-2. The samples were drawn from the first 160 participants of the ongoing ImmuneRACE study and from 1,254 subjects provided by 6 global collaborators. Sample metadata almost always included a de-identified subject ID, COVID-19 status, age in years and sex. Where available, HLA class I and class II types were taken from metadata supplied by the sample provider and were not determined by assay-based typing.

Relative to germline, V is missing 1 base and J is missing 1 base, with 5 bases of the junction outside any gene match. In the germline V gene, CDR1 corresponds to SGHAT and CDR2 to FQNNGV. The CDR3 has 16 amino acids, counting the end cysteine and phenylalanine. Just CDR3 DNA is preserved here, 48 bases in frame from base 1. Collaborating institutions collected whole blood in K2EDTA tubes following their own protocols. Collaborator samples were shipped for TCRbeta analysis as frozen whole blood, isolated PBMCs, or DNA extracted from either sample type. The immunoSEQ Assay, a bias-controlled multiplex PCR, was used to amplify TCRbeta CDR3 regions from genomic DNA. Per the source publication's procedure: Within the assay, amplification of reference gene primers was used to estimate how many nucleated cells each sample contained. Sequence reads were collapsed and filtered to measure the absolute abundance of every unique TCRbeta CDR3 rearrangement. For each sample, productive Simpson clonality was calculated by taking the square root of Simpson's diversity index across productive rearrangements. TCRdb retrieved this table from immuneACCESS and kept in-frame rearrangements only. Not all clones are present; in checked studies, unresolved V genes account for under half, and no reason is known for the remainder. V, J and clone size are taken as reported in that table, and D and trimming were inferred from the DNA itself. The sample contains about 54,000 clones, over 75% of them found a single time. The biggest ten clones account for just under 8.5% of the sample.

About this clone itself: Which antigen it targets is not known. Base qualities are missing; no much larger clone stands one base away.

General conclusions and limits of the study: The quantity of clinical and demographic metadata differed by source and by participant and was supplied without curation.

The source is a woman aged 40-49 years with active COVID-19. Material: peripheral blood. The V and J segments used are TRBV11-2 and TRBJ2-7, and TRBD1 matches 9 of the central bases. In nucleotide form, the sequence is TGTGCCAGCAGCTTAGGGCGCGGGACAGGGTCCTACGAGCAGTACTTC. Translated, this is CASSLGRGTGSYEQYF.